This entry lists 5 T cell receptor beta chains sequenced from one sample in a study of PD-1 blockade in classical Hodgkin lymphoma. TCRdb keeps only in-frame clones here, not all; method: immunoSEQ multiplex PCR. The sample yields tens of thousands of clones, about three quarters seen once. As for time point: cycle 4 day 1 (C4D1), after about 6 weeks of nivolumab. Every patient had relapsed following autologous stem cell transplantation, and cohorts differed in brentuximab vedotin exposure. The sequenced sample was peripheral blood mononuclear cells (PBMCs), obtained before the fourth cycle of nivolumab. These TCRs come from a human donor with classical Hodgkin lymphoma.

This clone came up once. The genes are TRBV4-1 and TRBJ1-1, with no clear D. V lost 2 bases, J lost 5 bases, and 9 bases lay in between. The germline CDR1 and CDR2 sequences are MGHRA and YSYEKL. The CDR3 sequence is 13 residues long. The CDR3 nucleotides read TGCGCCAGCAGCCAACTAGTGGGGACTGAAGCTTTCTTT. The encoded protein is CASSQLVGTEAFF.

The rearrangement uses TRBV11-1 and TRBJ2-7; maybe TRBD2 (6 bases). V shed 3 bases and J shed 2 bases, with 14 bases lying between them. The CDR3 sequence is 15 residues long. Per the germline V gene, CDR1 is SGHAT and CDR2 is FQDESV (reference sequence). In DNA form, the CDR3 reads TGTGCCAGCAGCTTCCTCGGGAGCCGTGCCTACGAGCAGTACTTC. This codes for CASSFLGSRAYEQYF.

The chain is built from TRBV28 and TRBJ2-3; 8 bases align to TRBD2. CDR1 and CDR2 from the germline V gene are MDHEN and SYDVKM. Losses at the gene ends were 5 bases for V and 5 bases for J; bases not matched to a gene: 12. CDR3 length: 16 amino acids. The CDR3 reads CASSLGPREEGDTQYF. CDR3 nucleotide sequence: TGTGCCAGCAGTCTCGGACCGCGGGAGGAGGGAGATACGCAGTATTTT.

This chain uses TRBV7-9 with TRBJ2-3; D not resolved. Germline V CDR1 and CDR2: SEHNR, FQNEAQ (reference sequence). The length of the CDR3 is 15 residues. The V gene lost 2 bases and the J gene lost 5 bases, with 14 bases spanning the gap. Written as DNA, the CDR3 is TGTGCCAGCAGCTTATTTGTTGGGCGAGGAGATACGCAGTATTTT. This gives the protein CASSLFVGRGDTQYF.

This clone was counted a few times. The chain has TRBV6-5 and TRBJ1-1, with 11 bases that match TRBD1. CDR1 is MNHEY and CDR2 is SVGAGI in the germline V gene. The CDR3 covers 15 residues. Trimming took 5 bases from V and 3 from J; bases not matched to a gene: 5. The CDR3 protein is CASSGQGAGDTEAFF. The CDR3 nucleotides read TGTGCCAGCAGTGGACAGGGGGCGGGTGACACTGAAGCTTTCTTT.